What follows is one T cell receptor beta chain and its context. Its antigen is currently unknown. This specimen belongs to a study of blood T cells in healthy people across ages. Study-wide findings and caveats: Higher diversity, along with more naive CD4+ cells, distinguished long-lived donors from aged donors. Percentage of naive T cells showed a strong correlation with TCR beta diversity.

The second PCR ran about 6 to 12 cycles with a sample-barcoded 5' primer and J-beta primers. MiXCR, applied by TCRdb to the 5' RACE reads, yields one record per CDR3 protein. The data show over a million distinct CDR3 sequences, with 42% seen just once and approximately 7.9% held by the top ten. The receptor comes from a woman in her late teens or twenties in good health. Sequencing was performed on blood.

For the CDR3, the DNA is TGCAGTGCTAGAGTCGCGGGTGAAGCCAGAGAGACCCAGTACTTC. It specifies CSARVAGEARETQYF. The chain uses TRBV20-1 and TRBJ2-5; tentative D call: TRBD2 (5 bases). Germline V gives CDR1 DFQATT, CDR2 SNEGSKA (reference sequence). The CDR3 has 15 amino acids. The germline V and J ends were trimmed by 1 base and 4 bases, with 16 bases remaining between them.